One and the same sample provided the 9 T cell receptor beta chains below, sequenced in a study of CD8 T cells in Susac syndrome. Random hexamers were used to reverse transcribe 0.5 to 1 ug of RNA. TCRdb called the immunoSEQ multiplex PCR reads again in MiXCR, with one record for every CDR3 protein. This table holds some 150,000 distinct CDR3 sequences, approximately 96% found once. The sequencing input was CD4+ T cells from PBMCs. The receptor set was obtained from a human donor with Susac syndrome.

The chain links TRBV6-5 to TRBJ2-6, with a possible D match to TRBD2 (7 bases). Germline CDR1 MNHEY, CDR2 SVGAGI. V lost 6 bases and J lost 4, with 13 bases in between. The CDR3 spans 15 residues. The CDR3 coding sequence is TGTGCCAGCAGCCCCGCGGGGGCCGGGGCCAACGTCCTGACTTTC. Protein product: CASSPAGAGANVLTF.

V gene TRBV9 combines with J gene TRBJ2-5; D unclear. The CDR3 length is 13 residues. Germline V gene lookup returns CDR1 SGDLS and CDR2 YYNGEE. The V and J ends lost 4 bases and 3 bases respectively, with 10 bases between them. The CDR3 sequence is CASSPGLEETQYF. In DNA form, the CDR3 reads TGTGCCAGCAGCCCCGGCCTGGAAGAGACCCAGTACTTC.

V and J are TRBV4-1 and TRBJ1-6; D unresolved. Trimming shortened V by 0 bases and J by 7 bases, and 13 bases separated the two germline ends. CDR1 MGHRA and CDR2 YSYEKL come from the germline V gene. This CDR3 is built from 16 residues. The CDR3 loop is CASSQENSLLNSPLHF. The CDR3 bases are TGCGCCAGCAGCCAAGAGAACTCACTCTTGAATTCACCCCTCCACTTT.

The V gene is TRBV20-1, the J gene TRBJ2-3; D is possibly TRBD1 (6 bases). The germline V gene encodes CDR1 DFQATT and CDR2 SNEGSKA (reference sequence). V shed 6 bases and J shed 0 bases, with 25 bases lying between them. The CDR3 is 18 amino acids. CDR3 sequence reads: CSANPLWTASFSTDTQYF. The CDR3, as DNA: TGCAGTGCAAACCCCCTCTGGACAGCAAGTTTTAGCACAGATACGCAGTATTTT.

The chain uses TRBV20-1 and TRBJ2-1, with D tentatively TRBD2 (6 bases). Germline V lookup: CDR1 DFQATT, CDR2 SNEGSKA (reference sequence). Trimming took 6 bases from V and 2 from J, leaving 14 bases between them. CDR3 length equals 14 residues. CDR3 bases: TGCAGTGCCACCCCCGGGAGCACCTACAATGAGCAGTTCTTC. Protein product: CSATPGSTYNEQFF.

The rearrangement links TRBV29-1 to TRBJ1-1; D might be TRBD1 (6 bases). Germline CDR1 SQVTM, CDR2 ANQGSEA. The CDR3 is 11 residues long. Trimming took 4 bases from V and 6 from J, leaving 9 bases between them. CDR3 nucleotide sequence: TGCAGCGTTGGGGGGCGCCCTGAAGCTTTCTTT. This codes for CSVGGRPEAFF.

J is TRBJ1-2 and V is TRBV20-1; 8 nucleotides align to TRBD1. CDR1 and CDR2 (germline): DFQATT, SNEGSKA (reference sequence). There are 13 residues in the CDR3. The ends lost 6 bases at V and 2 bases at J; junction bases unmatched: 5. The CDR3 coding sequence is TGCAGTGCCGCACGACAGGGGAACTATGGCTACACCTTC. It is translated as CSAARQGNYGYTF.

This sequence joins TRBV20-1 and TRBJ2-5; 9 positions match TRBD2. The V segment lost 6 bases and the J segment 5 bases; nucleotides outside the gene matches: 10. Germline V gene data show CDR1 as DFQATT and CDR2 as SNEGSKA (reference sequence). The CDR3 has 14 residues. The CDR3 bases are TGCAGTGCGGATCCGGGACTAGCCTCGGAGACCCAGTACTTC. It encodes CSADPGLASETQYF.

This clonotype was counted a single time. The CDR3, as DNA: TGTGCCAGCAGCTTGGCCCAGGGGGCGCGTGGCTACACCTTC. As protein: CASSLAQGARGYTF. The chain recombines TRBV5-6 with TRBJ1-2; 8 nucleotides match TRBD1. Germline trimming cut 0 bases from V and 7 bases from J; bases unmatched to any gene: 5. This CDR3 region has 14 residues. The germline CDR1 and CDR2 sequences are SGHDT and YYEEEE. Combining the CDR3 with reference TRBV5-6 and TRBJ1-2 gives the whole variable domain DAGVTQSPTHLIKTRGQQVTLRCSPKSGHDTVSWYQQALGQGPQFIFQYYEEEERQRGNFPDRFSGHQFPNYSSELNVNALLLGDSALYLCASSLAQGARGYTFGSGTRLTVV.